These T cell receptor beta chains were read from a single sample in a study of blood T cells in healthy people across ages. Using its own MiXCR run on the 5' RACE reads, TCRdb lists one record per CDR3 protein. The data contain over 1,200,000 distinct CDR3 sequences, around 59% of them seen just once; the ten biggest clones take up 6.5% to 8.5%. The sample consisted of blood. The receptors come from a man in his late teens or twenties in good health. Both conserved end residues are part of each CDR3. Fields, in order: CDR3 DNA, CDR3 protein, V gene, J gene, D gene, clone size. D genes are given only for firm matches. Clone size is given for some rows only: seen once, a few or many times, or a class if the clone is expanded.

CDR3 DNA: TGTGCCAGCTCCCCACCCGACAGGGTTCAAGAGACCCAGTACTTC
CDR3 protein: CASSPPDRVQETQYF
V gene: TRBV18
J gene: TRBJ2-5
D gene: TRBD1
clone size: few

CDR3 DNA: TGTGCCAGTGCAGGCGACTGGGGCACCTTCAACAAGGAGCAGTTCTTC
CDR3 protein: CASAGDWGTFNKEQFF
V gene: TRBV27
J gene: TRBJ2-1
D gene: -
clone size: -

CDR3 DNA: TGTGCCAGCAATGACCCGACGGCGACCTACGAGCAGTACTTC
CDR3 protein: CASNDPTATYEQYF
V gene: TRBV6-2/TRBV6-3
J gene: TRBJ2-7
D gene: -
clone size: -

CDR3 DNA: TGTGCCAGCAGTCTTGAGGTTAGCGGGATGAACACCGGGGAGCTGTTTTTT
CDR3 protein: CASSLEVSGMNTGELFF
V gene: TRBV2
J gene: TRBJ2-2
D gene: TRBD2
clone size: -

CDR3 DNA: TGTGCCAGCAGCCCCCGGTCAGGAATTATAAACTCCTACGAGCAGTACTTC
CDR3 protein: CASSPRSGIINSYEQYF
V gene: TRBV14
J gene: TRBJ2-7
D gene: -
clone size: -

CDR3 DNA: TGTGCCAGCTGGGACCTTGGGGGTGGGAACACAGATACGCAGTATTTT
CDR3 protein: CASWDLGGGNTDTQYF
V gene: TRBV7-2
J gene: TRBJ2-3
D gene: -
clone size: -

CDR3 DNA: TGTGCCATCAGTGAGTCAATTGGCGCCACAGATACGCAGTATTTT
CDR3 protein: CAISESIGATDTQYF
V gene: TRBV10-3
J gene: TRBJ2-3
D gene: -
clone size: -

CDR3 DNA: TGCAGTGCTACACGGGCGGGGTACAATGAGCAGTTCTTC
CDR3 protein: CSATRAGYNEQFF
V gene: TRBV20-1
J gene: TRBJ2-1
D gene: -
clone size: -

CDR3 DNA: TGCAGCGTGGGACAGAACTACGAGCAGTACTTC
CDR3 protein: CSVGQNYEQYF
V gene: TRBV29-1
J gene: TRBJ2-7
D gene: TRBD1
clone size: many

CDR3 DNA: TGTGCCAGCAGCCCCTTACCCTCCCAGTCAGGGCAGTACTTC
CDR3 protein: CASSPLPSQSGQYF
V gene: TRBV6-5
J gene: TRBJ2-7
D gene: -
clone size: -

CDR3 DNA: TGTGCCAGCAGCTTAGCACAGAGGGCCACCTACGAGCAGTACTTC
CDR3 protein: CASSLAQRATYEQYF
V gene: TRBV11-2
J gene: TRBJ2-7
D gene: -
clone size: -

CDR3 DNA: TGTGCCAGCAGTCCCGGCAGCATCTACAATGAGCAGTTCTTC
CDR3 protein: CASSPGSIYNEQFF
V gene: TRBV2
J gene: TRBJ2-1
D gene: -
clone size: -

CDR3 DNA: TGTGCCAGCAGTGGACACCTTAGCAATCAGCCCCAGCATTTT
CDR3 protein: CASSGHLSNQPQHF
V gene: TRBV6-1
J gene: TRBJ1-5
D gene: -
clone size: few

CDR3 DNA: TGTGCCAGCAGCGCAATAAGAGCCACCACCGGGGAGCTGTTTTTT
CDR3 protein: CASSAIRATTGELFF
V gene: TRBV7-9
J gene: TRBJ2-2
D gene: -
clone size: -

CDR3 DNA: TGTGCCAGCAGCCATCAGGTCCATGAGCAGTACTTC
CDR3 protein: CASSHQVHEQYF
V gene: TRBV3-1
J gene: TRBJ2-7
D gene: -
clone size: -

CDR3 DNA: TGCAGTGCCGAGACCGTCGGGGAGACCCAGTACTTC
CDR3 protein: CSAETVGETQYF
V gene: TRBV20-1
J gene: TRBJ2-5
D gene: -
clone size: few

CDR3 DNA: TGTGCCAGCAGTTACCCCGTTCTCGGAGATACGCAGTATTTT
CDR3 protein: CASSYPVLGDTQYF
V gene: TRBV6-2/TRBV6-3
J gene: TRBJ2-3
D gene: -
clone size: -

CDR3 DNA: TGTGCCATCAGCCCCAGGGGGCTTGGCACAGATACGCAGTATTTT
CDR3 protein: CAISPRGLGTDTQYF
V gene: TRBV10-3
J gene: TRBJ2-3
D gene: TRBD1
clone size: -

CDR3 DNA: TGTGCCAGCAGTTTATTGGAGGGGGATACGCAGTATTTT
CDR3 protein: CASSLLEGDTQYF
V gene: TRBV27
J gene: TRBJ2-3
D gene: -
clone size: few

CDR3 DNA: TGTGCCAGCAGCCTCTCTCGGGCTCCAAATCAGCCCCAGCATTTT
CDR3 protein: CASSLSRAPNQPQHF
V gene: TRBV7-2
J gene: TRBJ1-5
D gene: -
clone size: -

CDR3 DNA: TGTGCCAGCAGTTACTCGATTAGCGGGGGGCCCAATGAGCAGTTCTTC
CDR3 protein: CASSYSISGGPNEQFF
V gene: TRBV6-5
J gene: TRBJ2-1
D gene: TRBD2
clone size: -

CDR3 DNA: TGCGCCAGCAGCTTGGGTCTAAGGATAACCCGCACAGATACGCAGTATTTT
CDR3 protein: CASSLGLRITRTDTQYF
V gene: TRBV5-1
J gene: TRBJ2-3
D gene: -
clone size: -

CDR3 DNA: TGTGCCAGCAGCGCCCCTGCTAGCGGGGGGGCACACACCGGGGAGCTGTTTTTT
CDR3 protein: CASSAPASGGAHTGELFF
V gene: TRBV7-6
J gene: TRBJ2-2
D gene: TRBD2
clone size: -

CDR3 DNA: TGTGCCAGCAGTTGGCCAGACTCTGGGGCCAACGTCCTGACTTTC
CDR3 protein: CASSWPDSGANVLTF
V gene: TRBV12-3/TRBV12-4
J gene: TRBJ2-6
D gene: -
clone size: few

CDR3 DNA: TGTGCCAGCGGCCGGTATAGGACAGGGGGCGCAGATACGCAGTATTTT
CDR3 protein: CASGRYRTGGADTQYF
V gene: TRBV11-2
J gene: TRBJ2-3
D gene: TRBD1
clone size: -

CDR3 DNA: TGTGCCAGCAGTCCGAATGGTGAGCAGTTCTTC
CDR3 protein: CASSPNGEQFF
V gene: TRBV12-3/TRBV12-4
J gene: TRBJ2-1
D gene: -
clone size: few

CDR3 DNA: TGTGCCAGCAGCCAACCCAAGGACGGATACTACGAGCAGTACTTC
CDR3 protein: CASSQPKDGYYEQYF
V gene: TRBV4-2
J gene: TRBJ2-7
D gene: -
clone size: few

CDR3 DNA: TGTGCCAGCAGTGGGGCTAGCGGGCTCGCCCACAATGAGCAGTTCTTC
CDR3 protein: CASSGASGLAHNEQFF
V gene: TRBV6-1
J gene: TRBJ2-1
D gene: TRBD2
clone size: -

CDR3 DNA: TGTGCCAGCAGCTTCCCAGGAGCAAGCACAGATACGCAGTATTTT
CDR3 protein: CASSFPGASTDTQYF
V gene: TRBV7-2
J gene: TRBJ2-3
D gene: -
clone size: -